The entry that follows covers one T cell receptor (beta chain) sequence. TCRdb keeps only in-frame clones here, not all; method: immunoSEQ multiplex PCR. Of some 70,000 clones detected, 65% to 85% appear once; the ten largest clones hold approximately 1.7%. This CDR3 has 17 amino acids. The germline gives CDR1 LNHDA, CDR2 SQIVND (reference sequence). V lost 7 bases and J lost 3, with 21 bases in between. This specimen belongs to a study of blood T cell repertoires in COVID-19. This receptor was obtained from a woman aged 55-75 years with acute or convalescent COVID-19. Sequenced: peripheral blood. This chain links TRBV19 with TRBJ1-4; D perhaps matches TRBD1 (5 bases). CDR3 protein: CASNGVGGISANEKLFF. CDR3 bases: TGTGCCAGTAACGGCGTGGGGGGGATTTCGGCTAATGAAAAACTGTTTTTT. The entire variable domain, with the rest obtained from reference TRBV19 and TRBJ1-4, is as follows: DGGITQSPKYLFRKEGQNVTLSCEQNLNHDAMYWYRQDPGQGLRLIYYSQIVNDFQKGDIAEGYSVSREKKESFPLTVTSAQKNPTAFYLCASNGVGGISANEKLFFGSGTQLSVL.